The sequence of this T cell receptor (beta chain) was determined in a study of blood T cell repertoires in COVID-19. Study context: COVID-19 samples from acute and convalescent phases originated in the United States, Italy and Spain.

Original methodology: Amplification of reference gene primers provided the estimated nucleated cell counts. Generated by immunoSEQ multiplex PCR, the TCRdb table keeps only in-frame clones and is missing some. The DNA was the basis for D and trimming; V, J and clone size are from that table. The table has roughly 200,000 clones, approximately 80% seen once. J gave up 4 bases and V 7 bases, and 7 bases lay outside the gene matches. The germline CDR1 and CDR2 sequences are SQVTM and ANQGSEA. The length of the CDR3 is 13 residues. Sequenced: peripheral blood. This chain links TRBV29-1 with TRBJ1-1; 9 positions match TRBD1. The clonotype was recovered from a man aged 50-59 years who had recovered from COVID-19. CDR3 residues: CSGETGGGTEAFF. In DNA, the CDR3 is TGCAGCGGAGAAACAGGGGGCGGCACTGAAGCTTTCTTT.